This T cell receptor (beta chain) was found in a study of blood T cell repertoires in COVID-19. Study summary: Italy, Spain and the United States were the sources of the convalescent and acute COVID-19 samples. T cells, B-cell-depleted T cells, or PBMCs provided the cDNA or gDNA that served as material.

In the authors' methods: Scientists estimated how many nucleated cells there were by amplifying reference gene primers. Profiling relied on immunoSEQ multiplex PCR, and the TCRdb table lists in-frame clones only, not all of them. That table is the source of V, J and clone size, and D and trimming were worked out from the DNA. The table includes around 58,000 clones, roughly 83% detected once. CDR1 MNHNY and CDR2 SVGAGI come from the germline V gene (reference sequence). The CDR3 spans 14 residues. V shed 4 bases and J 6 bases; nucleotides not matched to a gene: 5. The chain has TRBV6-6 and TRBJ1-4; TRBD1 matches 7 bases. The specimen was peripheral blood. This sequence originates from a human donor in a cohort sampled during active COVID-19. CDR3 DNA: TGTGCCAGCAGTTGGAAGGGGGCCTATGAAAAACTGTTTTTT. Translated: CASSWKGAYEKLFF.